The 24 T cell receptor beta chains below all came from one sample that was sequenced in a study of early T cells in non-severe SARS-CoV-2 infection. TCRdb redid the calling of the 5' RACE reads with MiXCR, one entry per CDR3 protein. The table lists some 80,000 distinct CDR3 sequences, approximately 13% of them singletons. Sequencing used whole blood. The receptors stem from an adult who was a healthcare worker with PCR-confirmed SARS-CoV-2 infection or an uninfected control (not recorded which).

The V call is TRBV27, the J call TRBJ2-3, with D perhaps TRBD1 (5 bases). The V gene's germline CDR1 is MNHEY and CDR2 SMNVEV (reference sequence). With 6 bases removed from V and 0 bases from J, the gap between germline ends came to 13 bases. The CDR3 totals 15 residues. The CDR3 DNA sequence: TGTGCCAGCAGGCCAGGACAAATAAGCACAGATACGCAGTATTTT. Amino acids: CASRPGQISTDTQYF.

This clonotype was seen only a few times. V gene TRBV27 combines with J gene TRBJ2-3, with D possibly being TRBD2 (6 bases). Germline-derived CDR1 and CDR2 are MNHEY and SMNVEV (reference sequence). Trimming pared 7 bases from V and 1 base from J, leaving 15 bases between. The CDR3 runs 15 residues. The CDR3 sequence is CASNPGLTRTDTQYF. As DNA, the CDR3 is TGTGCCAGCAACCCCGGACTAACTCGCACAGATACGCAGTATTTT.

This clonotype was counted at least ten times. The chain couples TRBV21-1 to TRBJ1-5. TRBV21-1 is a recognized pseudogene. The CDR3 loop spans 13 amino acids. The CDR3 loop is CASREGLGQPQHF. In DNA form, the CDR3 reads TGTGCCAGCCGGGAGGGCCTCGGACAGCCCCAGCATTTT.

This clonotype was counted many times. The J gene is TRBJ1-2, the V gene TRBV12-3 or TRBV12-4, with D maybe TRBD1 (5 bases). Trimming stripped 5 bases from V and 8 bases from J, with 15 bases between. CDR3 size: 13 residues. As DNA, the CDR3 is TGTGCCAGCAGTCATGGGACGGCGTTGGGCTACACCTTC. This encodes CASSHGTALGYTF.

This clonotype was seen repeatedly, ten times or more. The chain employs TRBV30 and TRBJ2-1, with D possibly called TRBD1 or TRBD2 (5 bases each). Trimming stripped 3 bases from V and 5 bases from J, with 23 bases between. Germline V gene data show CDR1 as GTSNPN and CDR2 as SVGIG (reference sequence). This CDR3 region has 17 residues. The CDR3 nucleotides are TGTGCCTGGAGACTACCTAGGGACCCCGAACGCCACAATGAGCAGTTCTTC. Translated, it gives CAWRLPRDPERHNEQFF.

The chain has TRBV20-1 and TRBJ2-3; D is perhaps TRBD1 or TRBD2 (6 bases each). Trimming cost V 3 bases and J 4 bases, with 14 bases left between them. This CDR3 spans 14 amino acids. CDR1 and CDR2 from the germline V gene are DFQATT and SNEGSKA (reference sequence). The CDR3 DNA reads as TGCAGTGCTAGCCCGGGGGCCGGTGCAGATACGCAGTATTTT. Translating gives CSASPGAGADTQYF.

This clonotype has a count of ten or more. This rearrangement joins TRBV11-2 to TRBJ2-1, with TRBD1 identical over 7 bases. The CDR3 has 17 amino acids. Losses at the gene ends were 5 bases for V and 0 bases for J; bases not matched to a gene: 10. Per the germline V gene, CDR1 is SGHAT and CDR2 is FQNNGV. CDR3 sequence (DNA): TGTGCCAGCAGCCACGGTCGGGGACAGCGCTCCTACAATGAGCAGTTCTTC. Protein sequence: CASSHGRGQRSYNEQFF.

This rearrangement joins TRBV9 to TRBJ2-5; D is uncertain. The CDR3 sequence is 14 residues long. The germline V and J ends were trimmed by 3 bases and 4 bases, with 13 bases remaining between them. The germline CDR1 and CDR2 sequences are SGDLS and YYNGEE. CDR3 in DNA: TGTGCCAGCAGCGCCCAGGACGCCCCAGAGACCCAGTACTTC. It yields the protein CASSAQDAPETQYF.

This clonotype was counted ten times or more. The chain has TRBV3-1 and TRBJ1-6; D is ambiguous. Germline V CDR1 and CDR2: LGHDT, YNNKEL (reference sequence). The CDR3 consists of 13 residues. V was pared by 2 bases and J by 9 bases, with 8 bases between. The CDR3 region has the DNA TGTGCCAGCAGCCAACGCTCGGCTTCACCCCTCCACTTT. Amino acid sequence: CASSQRSASPLHF.

This chain uses TRBV29-1 with TRBJ1-1; D is perhaps TRBD1 (5 bases). Trimming removed 6 bases at V and 4 bases at J, with 15 bases between. The CDR3 loop spans 13 amino acids. Germline CDR1 and CDR2: SQVTM and ANQGSEA. The CDR3 DNA sequence: TGCAGCGTAACGGGCCTTAGGGGCACTGAAGCTTTCTTT. Residues: CSVTGLRGTEAFF.

This clonotype was detected a few times. The chain couples TRBV11-2 to TRBJ2-1; 15 bases line up with TRBD2. CDR1 and CDR2 (germline): SGHAT, FQNNGV. CDR3 length equals 15 residues. J was trimmed by 12 bases and V by 5 bases; bases with no gene match: 8. The CDR3, as DNA: TGTGCCAGCAGCCCAAGGACTAGCGGGGGGGAGGTGCAGTTCTTC. This gives the protein CASSPRTSGGEVQFF.

This clonotype was counted many times. The chain is built from TRBV6-6 and TRBJ2-5; no reliable D call. The CDR3 has 11 residues. V was trimmed by 7 bases and J by 4 bases, leaving 7 bases between them. CDR1 is MNHNY and CDR2 is SVGAGI in the germline V gene (reference sequence). CDR3 loop: CASMVGETQYF. CDR3 nucleotides: TGTGCCAGCATGGTAGGAGAGACCCAGTACTTC.

The chain uses TRBV3-1 and TRBJ2-7; a weak D match, TRBD1 (6 bases). With 1 base removed from V and 5 bases from J, the gap between germline ends came to 15 bases. The V gene's germline CDR1 is LGHDT and CDR2 YNNKEL (reference sequence). The CDR3 loop spans 15 amino acids. In DNA form, the CDR3 reads TGTGCCAGCAGCCAAGGGGGGCAGGGGAAGAACGAGCAGTACTTC. Amino acids: CASSQGGQGKNEQYF.

The chain joins TRBV10-3 to TRBJ1-2; TRBD1 aligns across 7 bases. The germline V gene encodes CDR1 ENHRY and CDR2 SYGVKD. V dropped 0 bases and J dropped 4; count of bases not matched to a gene: 5. This CDR3 region has 15 residues. The CDR3 region is CAISESRDSLYGYTF. The CDR3 DNA reads TGTGCCATCAGTGAGTCGAGGGACAGTCTCTATGGCTACACCTTC.

This clonotype was detected ten times or more. The gene calls are TRBV7-9 and TRBJ2-7; the D gene is possibly TRBD2 (6 bases). The germline gives CDR1 SEHNR, CDR2 FQNEAQ (reference sequence). The ends were cut back, 5 bases at V and 6 bases at J, with 20 bases in the middle. The CDR3 length is 15 residues. DNA of the CDR3: TGTGCCAGCAGCCCCCCCGGGCCGGGACTTTTCGAGCAGTACTTC. Its protein product is CASSPPGPGLFEQYF. Full variable domain (outside the CDR3, taken from reference TRBV7-9 and TRBJ2-7): DTGVSQNPRHKITKRGQNVTFRCDPISEHNRLYWYRQTLGQGPEFLTYFQNEAQLEKSRLLSDRFSAERPKGSFSTLEIQRTEQGDSAMYLCASSPPGPGLFEQYFGPGTRLTVT.

A remark on this clonotype: A read error may explain this, as a much larger clone is one base away. The chain links TRBV7-9 to TRBJ2-4; perhaps TRBD1 as D (6 bases). The length of the CDR3 is 15 residues. From germline, CDR1 is SEHNR and CDR2 FQNEAQ (reference sequence). The CDR3 bases are TGTGCCAGCGGCTTAGTGCAGGGGCCCAAAAACATTCAGTACTTC. Encoded protein: CASGLVQGPKNIQYF. The full variable domain, completed using reference TRBV7-9 and TRBJ2-4, is DTGVSQNPRHKITKRGQNVTFRCDPISEHNRLYWYRQTLGQGPEFLTYFQNEAQLEKSRLLSDRFSAERPKGSFSTLEIQRTEQGDSAMYLCASGLVQGPKNIQYFGAGTRLSVL.

This clonotype was recorded at least ten times. This chain joins TRBV27 and TRBJ2-6; 8 nucleotides line up with TRBD1. This CDR3 comprises 16 residues. Unmatched junction bases numbered 4, after V lost 4 bases and J lost 2 bases. Germline V CDR1 and CDR2: MNHEY, SMNVEV (reference sequence). The DNA of the CDR3 is TGTGCCAGCAGTTCCTTGGACAGGGCTGGGGCCAACGTCCTGACTTTC. This translates into CASSSLDRAGANVLTF.

This clonotype was seen many times. The rearrangement links TRBV5-4 to TRBJ2-3; TRBD1 agrees at 10 bases. The V segment lost 8 bases and the J segment 6 bases; nucleotides outside the gene matches: 6. The CDR3 is made up of 13 amino acids. In germline, CDR1 is SGHNT, CDR2 YYREEE (reference sequence). The CDR3 spells CASGQGEADTQYF. Written as DNA, the CDR3 is TGTGCCAGTGGACAGGGGGAAGCGGATACGCAGTATTTT.

This clonotype was seen repeatedly, ten times or more. V is TRBV2 and J is TRBJ2-7; 11 positions agree with TRBD2. Per germline, CDR1 SNHLY and CDR2 FYNNEI. V lost 6 bases and J lost 2; bases outside the gene matches: 0. The length of the CDR3 is 13 residues. The CDR3 loop is CASRGLAAYEQYF. The CDR3 bases are TGTGCCAGCAGGGGACTAGCGGCCTACGAGCAGTACTTC.

This clonotype was observed a few times. The rearrangement uses TRBV24-1 and TRBJ2-1, with a possible D match to TRBD2 (5 bases). Looked up from germline, CDR1 is KGHDR and CDR2 is SFDVKD. Trimming removed 3 bases at V and 3 bases at J, with 8 bases between. This CDR3 is 14 amino acids long. The chain's CDR3 is CATSDDGNYNEQFF. The CDR3 DNA follows: TGTGCCACCAGTGATGACGGGAACTACAATGAGCAGTTCTTC.

The chain combines TRBV7-2 with TRBJ2-1; TRBD2 is a possible D gene (7 bases). The germline CDR1 and CDR2 sequences are SGHTA and FQGNSA. This CDR3 has 15 amino acids. V lost 7 bases and J lost 6, with 19 bases in between. The CDR3 spells CASIIRGGAGNEQFF. CDR3 DNA sequence: TGTGCCAGCATCATTAGAGGGGGGGCCGGCAATGAGCAGTTCTTC.

The rearrangement links TRBV18 to TRBJ2-5; 12 bases are shared with TRBD1. This CDR3 comprises 16 residues. V shed 3 bases and J 5 bases; nucleotides not matched to a gene: 7. Germline V gives CDR1 KGHSH, CDR2 LQKENI. The CDR3 DNA reads TGTGCCAGCTCACCCGGGACAGGGGGCTTTTGGGAGACCCAGTACTTC. This encodes CASSPGTGGFWETQYF.

This clonotype was counted only a few times. V gene TRBV19 combines with J gene TRBJ1-5, with 7 bases identical to TRBD1. V gave up 1 base and J gave up 0 bases; unmatched junction bases: 6. There are 17 residues in the CDR3. The V gene's germline CDR1 is LNHDA and CDR2 SQIVND (reference sequence). CDR3 amino acids: CASSIAGQVYSNQPQHF. The CDR3 DNA follows: TGTGCCAGTAGTATAGCCGGACAGGTCTATAGCAATCAGCCCCAGCATTTT.

This clonotype was observed a few times. This chain connects TRBV2 to TRBJ2-7; TRBD2 agrees at 9 bases. The CDR3 length is 14 residues. The ends lost 5 bases at V and 8 bases at J; junction bases unmatched: 10. Germline V gene lookup returns CDR1 SNHLY and CDR2 FYNNEI. CDR3 coding DNA: TGTGCCAGCAGTCCCAGCTGGACTAGCGCTAAGCAGTACTTC. Translation: CASSPSWTSAKQYF.